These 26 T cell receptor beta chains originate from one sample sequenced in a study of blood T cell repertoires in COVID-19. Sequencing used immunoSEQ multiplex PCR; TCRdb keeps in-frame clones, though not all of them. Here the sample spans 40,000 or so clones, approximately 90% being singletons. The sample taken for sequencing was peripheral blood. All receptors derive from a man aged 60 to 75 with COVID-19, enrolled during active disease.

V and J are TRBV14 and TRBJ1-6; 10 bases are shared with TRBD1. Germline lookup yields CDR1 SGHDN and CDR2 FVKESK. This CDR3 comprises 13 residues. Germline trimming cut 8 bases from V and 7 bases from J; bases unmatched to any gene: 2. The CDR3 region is CASGGQGNSPLHF. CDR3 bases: TGTGCCAGCGGGGGACAGGGGAATTCACCCCTCCACTTT.

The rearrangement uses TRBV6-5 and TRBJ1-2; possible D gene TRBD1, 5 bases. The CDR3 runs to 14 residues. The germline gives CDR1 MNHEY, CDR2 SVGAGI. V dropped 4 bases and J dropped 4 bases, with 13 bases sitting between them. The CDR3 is CASSFRQKSYGYTF. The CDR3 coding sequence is TGTGCCAGCAGTTTCCGACAGAAAAGCTATGGCTACACCTTC.

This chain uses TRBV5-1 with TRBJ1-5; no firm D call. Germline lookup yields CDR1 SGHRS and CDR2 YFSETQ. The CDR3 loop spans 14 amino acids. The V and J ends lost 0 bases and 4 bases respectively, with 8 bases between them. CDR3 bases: TGCGCCAGCAGCTTGGACAGCCAGAATCAGCCCCAGCATTTT. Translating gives CASSLDSQNQPQHF.

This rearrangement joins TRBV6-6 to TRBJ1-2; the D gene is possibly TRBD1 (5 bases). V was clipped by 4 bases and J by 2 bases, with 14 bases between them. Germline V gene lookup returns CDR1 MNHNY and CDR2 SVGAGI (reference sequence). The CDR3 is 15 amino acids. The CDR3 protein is CASSSGGRENYGYTF. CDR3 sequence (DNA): TGTGCCAGCAGTTCGGGTGGCAGGGAAAACTATGGCTACACCTTC.

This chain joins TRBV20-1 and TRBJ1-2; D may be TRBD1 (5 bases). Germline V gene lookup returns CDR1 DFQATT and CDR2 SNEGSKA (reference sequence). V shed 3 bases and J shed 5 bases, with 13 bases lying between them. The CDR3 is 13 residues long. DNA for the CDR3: TGCAGTGCTAGTGGTGGGGGAGGGTATGGCTACACCTTC. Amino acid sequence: CSASGGGGYGYTF.

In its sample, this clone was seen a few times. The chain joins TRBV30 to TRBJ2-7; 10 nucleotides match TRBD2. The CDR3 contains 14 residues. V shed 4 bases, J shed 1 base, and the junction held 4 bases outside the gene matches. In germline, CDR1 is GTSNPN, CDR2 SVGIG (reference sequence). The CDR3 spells CAWIAGGSSYEQYF. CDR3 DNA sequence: TGTGCCTGGATAGCGGGAGGTTCGTCCTACGAGCAGTACTTC.

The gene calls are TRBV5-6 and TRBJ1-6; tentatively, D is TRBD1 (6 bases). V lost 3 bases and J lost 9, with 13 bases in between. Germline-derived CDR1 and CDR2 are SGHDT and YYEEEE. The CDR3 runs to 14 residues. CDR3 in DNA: TGTGCCAGCAGCTCCGGACAGTTCGGTTCACCCCTCCACTTT. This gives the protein CASSSGQFGSPLHF. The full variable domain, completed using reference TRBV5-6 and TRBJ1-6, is DAGVTQSPTHLIKTRGQQVTLRCSPKSGHDTVSWYQQALGQGPQFIFQYYEEEERQRGNFPDRFSGHQFPNYSSELNVNALLLGDSALYLCASSSGQFGSPLHFGNGTRLTVT.

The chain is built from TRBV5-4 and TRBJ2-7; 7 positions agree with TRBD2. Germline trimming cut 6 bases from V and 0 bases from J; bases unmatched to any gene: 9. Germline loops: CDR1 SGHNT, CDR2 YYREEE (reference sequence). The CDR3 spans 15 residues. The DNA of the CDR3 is TGTGCCAGCACCCGGGGTGGCGGGAGCTCCTACGAGCAGTACTTC. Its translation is CASTRGGGSSYEQYF.

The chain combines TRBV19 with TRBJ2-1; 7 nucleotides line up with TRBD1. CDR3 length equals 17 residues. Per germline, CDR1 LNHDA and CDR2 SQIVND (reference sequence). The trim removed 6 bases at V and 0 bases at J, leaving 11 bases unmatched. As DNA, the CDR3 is TGTGCCAGTAGCGATAGACAGGGTGTAAGCTCCTACAATGAGCAGTTCTTC. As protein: CASSDRQGVSSYNEQFF.

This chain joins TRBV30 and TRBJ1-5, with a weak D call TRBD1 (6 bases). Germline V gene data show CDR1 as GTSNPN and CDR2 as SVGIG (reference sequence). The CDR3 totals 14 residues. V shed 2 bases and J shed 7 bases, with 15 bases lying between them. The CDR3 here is CAWSYREDGQPQHF. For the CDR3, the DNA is TGTGCCTGGAGTTACAGGGAAGATGGACAGCCCCAGCATTTT.

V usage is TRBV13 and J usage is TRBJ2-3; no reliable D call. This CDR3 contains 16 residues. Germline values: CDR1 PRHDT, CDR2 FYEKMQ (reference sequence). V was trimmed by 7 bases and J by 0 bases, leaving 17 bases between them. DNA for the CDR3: TGTGCCAGCAACCTTAAACAGAGAGCTAGCACAGATACGCAGTATTTT. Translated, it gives CASNLKQRASTDTQYF.

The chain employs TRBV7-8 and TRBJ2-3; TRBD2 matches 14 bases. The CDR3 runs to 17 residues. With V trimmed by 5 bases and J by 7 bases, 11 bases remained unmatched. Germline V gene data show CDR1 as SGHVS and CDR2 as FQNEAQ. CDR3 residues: CASSRARTSGRNYTQYF. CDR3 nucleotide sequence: TGTGCCAGCAGCCGCGCGAGGACTAGCGGGAGGAATTATACGCAGTATTTT.

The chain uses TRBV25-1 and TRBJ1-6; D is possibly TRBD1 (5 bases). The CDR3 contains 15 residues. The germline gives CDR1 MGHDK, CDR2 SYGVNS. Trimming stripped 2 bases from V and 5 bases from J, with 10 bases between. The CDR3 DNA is TGTGCCAGCAGTGAAGGCACAGGCCATAATTCACCCCTCCACTTT. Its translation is CASSEGTGHNSPLHF.

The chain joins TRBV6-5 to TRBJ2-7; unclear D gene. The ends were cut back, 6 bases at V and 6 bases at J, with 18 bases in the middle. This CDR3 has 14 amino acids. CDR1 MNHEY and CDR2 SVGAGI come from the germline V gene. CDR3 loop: CASRLTGLSGEQYF. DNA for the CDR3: TGTGCCAGCAGACTTACGGGTTTGAGTGGCGAGCAGTACTTC.

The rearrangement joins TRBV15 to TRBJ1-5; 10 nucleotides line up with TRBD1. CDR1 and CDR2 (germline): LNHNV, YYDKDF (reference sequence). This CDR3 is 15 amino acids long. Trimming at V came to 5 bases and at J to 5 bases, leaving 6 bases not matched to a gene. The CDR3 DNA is TGTGCCACCAGCCTTTCGGGGACAGGGGATCAGCCCCAGCATTTT. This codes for CATSLSGTGDQPQHF.

The CDR3 DNA sequence: TGTGCCACCCACGGTCAGCCCCAGCATTTT. It yields the protein CATHGQPQHF. This chain connects TRBV24-1 to TRBJ1-5; D is unclear. The germline V and J ends were trimmed by 9 bases and 6 bases, with 5 bases remaining between them. The CDR3 length is 10 residues. Germline CDR1 KGHDR, CDR2 SFDVKD.

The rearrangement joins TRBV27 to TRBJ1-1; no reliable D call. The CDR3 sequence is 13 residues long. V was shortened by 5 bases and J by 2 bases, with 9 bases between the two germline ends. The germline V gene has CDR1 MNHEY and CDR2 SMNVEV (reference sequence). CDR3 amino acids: CASSPFLNTEAFF. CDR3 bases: TGTGCCAGCAGTCCTTTCCTAAACACTGAAGCTTTCTTT.

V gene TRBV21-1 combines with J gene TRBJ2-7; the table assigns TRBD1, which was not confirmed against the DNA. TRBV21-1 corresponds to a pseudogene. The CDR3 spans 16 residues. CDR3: CAISTRAWDRVYEQYF. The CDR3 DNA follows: TGTGCCATCAGCACTAGAGCTTGGGACAGGGTCTACGAGCAGTACTTC.

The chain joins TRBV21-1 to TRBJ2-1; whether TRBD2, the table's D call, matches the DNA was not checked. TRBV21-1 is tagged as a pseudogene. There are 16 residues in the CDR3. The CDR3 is CASSKVGRDYHNEQFF. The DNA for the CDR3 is TGTGCCAGCAGCAAAGTCGGCAGGGACTACCACAATGAGCAGTTCTTC.

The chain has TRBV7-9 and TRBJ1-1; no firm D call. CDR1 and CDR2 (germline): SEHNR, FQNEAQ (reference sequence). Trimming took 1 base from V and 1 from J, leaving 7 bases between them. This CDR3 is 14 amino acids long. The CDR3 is CASSLGHTNTEAFF. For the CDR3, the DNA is TGTGCCAGCAGCTTAGGCCACACGAACACTGAAGCTTTCTTT.

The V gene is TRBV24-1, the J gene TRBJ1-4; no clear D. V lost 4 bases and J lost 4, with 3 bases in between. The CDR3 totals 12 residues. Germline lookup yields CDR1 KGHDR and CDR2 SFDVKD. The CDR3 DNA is TGTGCCACCAGTGACCTTAATGAAAAACTGTTTTTT. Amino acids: CATSDLNEKLFF.

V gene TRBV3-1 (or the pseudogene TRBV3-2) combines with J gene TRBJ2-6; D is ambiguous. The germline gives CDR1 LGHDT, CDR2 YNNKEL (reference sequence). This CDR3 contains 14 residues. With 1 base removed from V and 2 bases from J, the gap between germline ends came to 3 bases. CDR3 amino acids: CASSQAAGANVLTF. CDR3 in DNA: TGTGCCAGCAGCCAAGCGGCTGGGGCCAACGTCCTGACTTTC.

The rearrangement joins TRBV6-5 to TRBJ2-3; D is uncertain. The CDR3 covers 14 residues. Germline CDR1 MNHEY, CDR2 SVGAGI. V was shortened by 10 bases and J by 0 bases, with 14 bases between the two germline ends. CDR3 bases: TGTGCCACGACGGCCAGCGCTAGCACAGATACGCAGTATTTT. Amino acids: CATTASASTDTQYF.

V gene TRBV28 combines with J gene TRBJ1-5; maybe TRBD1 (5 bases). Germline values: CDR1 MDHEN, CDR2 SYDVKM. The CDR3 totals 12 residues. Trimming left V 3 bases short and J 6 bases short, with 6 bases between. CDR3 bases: TGTGCCAGCAGTTTTGGGGCTCAGCCCCAGCATTTT. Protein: CASSFGAQPQHF.

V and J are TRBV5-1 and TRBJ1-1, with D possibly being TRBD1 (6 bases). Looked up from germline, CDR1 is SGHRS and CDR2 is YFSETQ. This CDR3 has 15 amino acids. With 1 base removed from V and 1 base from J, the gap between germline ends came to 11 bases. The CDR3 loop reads CASSLQTGPNTEAFF. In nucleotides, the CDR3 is TGCGCCAGCAGCTTGCAAACAGGGCCGAACACTGAAGCTTTCTTT.

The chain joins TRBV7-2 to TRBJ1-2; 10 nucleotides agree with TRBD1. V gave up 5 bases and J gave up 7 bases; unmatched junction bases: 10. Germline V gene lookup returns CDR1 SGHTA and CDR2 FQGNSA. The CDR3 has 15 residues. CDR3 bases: TGTGCCAGCAGCCCTAATCCGACAGGGGGCGCTGGCTACACCTTC. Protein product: CASSPNPTGGAGYTF.